The clone carrying this TCR beta chain has at least ten counts. This sample's time point: sample taken at primary tumor resection. Unsorted samples of tumor, nontumor lung or frozen PBMC had their whole RNA sequenced. The sample belongs to a study of spatial heterogeneity in lung cancer. TCR cDNA molecules were tagged individually, and each one carried a unique molecular identifier. One entry per CDR3 protein results from TCRdb running MiXCR on the 5' RACE reads. The sample records 60,000 to 90,000 distinct CDR3 sequences, approximately 12% being singletons. V lost 4 bases to trimming and J lost 5 bases, with 12 bases between them. The germline V gene encodes CDR1 LGHDT and CDR2 YNNKEL (reference sequence). The CDR3 spans 13 residues.

This specimen consisted of PBMCs, obtained at surgery. This receptor was identified in a male donor with early-stage non-small cell lung cancer. The rearrangement joins TRBV3-1 to TRBJ2-7; D not resolved. Here the CDR3 DNA reads TGTGCCAGCAGCCTCCGGCCCCGCGACGAGCAGTACTTC. Amino acid sequence: CASSLRPRDEQYF.